These 3 T cell receptor beta chains share one sample of origin, sequenced in a study of blood T cell repertoires in COVID-19. TCRdb's table, derived via immunoSEQ multiplex PCR, lists solely in-frame clones and lacks some. The sample holds tens of thousands of clones, about 76% seen once. The material sequenced was peripheral blood. All receptors derive from a man between 65 and 85 years old with COVID-19, enrolled during active disease.

The chain uses TRBV27 and TRBJ2-1, with TRBD1 identical over 8 bases. Trimming removed 1 base from V and 8 bases from J; junction bases left unmatched: 4. Per germline, CDR1 MNHEY and CDR2 SMNVEV (reference sequence). The CDR3 covers 14 residues. The CDR3 sequence: CASSLWDRWDEQFF. The CDR3 coding sequence is TGTGCCAGCAGTTTATGGGACAGGTGGGATGAGCAGTTCTTC.

V is TRBV10-2 and J is TRBJ1-5, with D possibly TRBD1 on 5 matching bases. The CDR3 spans 13 residues. The V end was cut by 6 bases, the J end by 7 bases, with 13 bases between. In germline, CDR1 is WSHSY, CDR2 SAAADI. The CDR3: CASRIRAGQPQHF. DNA for the CDR3: TGCGCCAGCAGGATCAGGGCGGGGCAGCCCCAGCATTTT.

The chain's CDR3 is CASRGSVNTGELFF. Written as DNA, the CDR3 is TGTGCCAGCCGGGGTAGCGTAAACACCGGGGAGCTGTTTTTT. This rearrangement joins TRBV7-3 to TRBJ2-2; perhaps TRBD2 as D (5 bases). Germline lookup yields CDR1 SGHTA and CDR2 FQGTGA. V lost 8 bases, J lost 2 bases, and 12 bases lay in between. CDR3 length: 14 amino acids.